This TCR beta chain derives from a study of blood T cell repertoires in COVID-19. Overall study: From the United States, Italy and Spain came samples of acute and convalescent COVID-19. Sources were T cells, B-cell-depleted T cells, or PBMCs; the material itself was cDNA or gDNA.

In the original analysis: Amplification from reference gene primers served as the basis for estimated nucleated cell counts. Clones were sequenced by immunoSEQ multiplex PCR, and TCRdb holds only the in-frame ones, with some missing. V and J calls and clone size are those listed in that table; D and trimming were worked out from the DNA. The sample yields hundreds of thousands of clones, approximately 88% seen once. From germline, CDR1 is MGHRA and CDR2 YSYEKL. CDR3 length: 22 amino acids. Germline trimming cut 1 base from V and 0 bases from J; bases unmatched to any gene: 13. Sequencing used peripheral blood. This sequence was found in a woman aged 45-65 years with active or convalescent COVID-19. The V call is TRBV4-1, the J call TRBJ2-4, with 15 nucleotides matching TRBD2. The CDR3 sequence is CASSQVGLAGGLPTLAKNIQYF. The CDR3, as DNA: TGCGCCAGCAGCCAAGTAGGACTAGCGGGGGGGCTGCCAACTCTAGCCAAAAACATTCAGTACTTC.